The next 18 T cell receptor beta chains were all read from a single sample in a study of neoadjuvant anti-PD-1 for oral cavity cancer. Sequencing used immunoSEQ multiplex PCR; TCRdb keeps in-frame clones, though not all of them. The sample includes about 12,000 clones, 65% to 75% seen only once; the top ten take around 2.2%. The specimen comprised PBMCs, sampled before nivolumab (anti-PD-1) treatment. Receptors originate from a person aged 40-85 years with oral cavity squamous cell carcinoma.

This rearrangement joins TRBV7-5 to TRBJ1-2; the table's D call of TRBD1 was not tested on the DNA. TRBV7-5 is recorded as a pseudogene. The CDR3 contains 16 residues. For the CDR3, the DNA is TGTGCCAGAAGCTTTTTTCCGGGACAGGGTTTGTTGGGCTACACCTTC. Its protein is CARSFFPGQGLLGYTF.

This clone was detected only a few times. The chain employs TRBV7-6 and TRBJ2-3; the match to TRBD2 covers 12 bases. V shed 1 base, J shed 4 bases, and the junction held 12 bases outside the gene matches. This CDR3 is 19 amino acids long. Germline assignment: CDR1 SGHVS and CDR2 FNYEAQ. The CDR3 sequence: CASSLGSSGGARMPDTQYF. Here the CDR3 DNA reads TGTGCCAGCAGCTTAGGATCTAGCGGGGGGGCCAGGATGCCAGATACGCAGTATTTT.

This clone occurred once. This sequence joins TRBV7-7 and TRBJ2-5, with 8 bases aligning to TRBD1. CDR1 and CDR2 (germline): SSHAT, FNYEAQ (reference sequence). The V segment lost 5 bases and the J segment 5 bases; nucleotides outside the gene matches: 7. The CDR3 runs to 14 residues. The CDR3: CASSRDRIAETQYF. CDR3 coding DNA: TGTGCCAGCAGCCGGGACAGGATTGCGGAGACCCAGTACTTC.

A few counts support this clone. The J gene is TRBJ2-7, the V gene TRBV6-5, with 9 bases identical to TRBD2. The CDR3 runs 15 residues. The ends lost 7 bases at V and 1 base at J; junction bases unmatched: 8. The germline gives CDR1 MNHEY, CDR2 SVGAGI. The CDR3 DNA follows: TGTGCCAGCACCTCGGGCGGGGGGGGATCCTACGAGCAGTACTTC. Residues: CASTSGGGGSYEQYF.

This clone was observed a handful of times. The V call is TRBV30, the J call TRBJ1-5; 9 bases agree with TRBD1. Germline CDR1 is GTSNPN and CDR2 is SVGIG (reference sequence). With 3 bases clipped from V and 6 bases from J, the junction kept 6 bases outside the gene matches. The CDR3 contains 14 residues. For the CDR3, the DNA is TGTGCCTGGAGGCGGACAGGGGTCACTCAGCCCCAGCATTTT. Amino acids: CAWRRTGVTQPQHF. Full variable domain (rest looked up from reference TRBV30 and TRBJ1-5): SQTIHQWPATLVQPVGSPLSLECTVEGTSNPNLYWYRQAAGRGLQLLFYSVGIGQISSEVPQNLSASRPQDRQFILSSKKLLLSDSGFYLCAWRRTGVTQPQHFGDGTRLSIL.

V gene TRBV25-1 combines with J gene TRBJ1-6; D not certain. Germline CDR1 is MGHDK and CDR2 is SYGVNS. The CDR3 consists of 16 residues. V shed 8 bases and J shed 7 bases, with 21 bases lying between them. Here the CDR3 DNA reads TGTGCCAGCCGTCCGGTACGGGTCTCGGGGAATTCACCCCTCCACTTT. Amino acid sequence: CASRPVRVSGNSPLHF.

The J gene is TRBJ2-2, the V gene TRBV10-3; D is unclear. Germline CDR1 ENHRY, CDR2 SYGVKD. V was pared by 1 base and J by 0 bases, with 12 bases between. The CDR3 is 17 residues long. As DNA, the CDR3 is TGTGCCATCAGTGAGTTTGACCCAGAAGCGAACACCGGGGAGCTGTTTTTT. Translation gives CAISEFDPEANTGELFF.

This clone has a handful of counts. The V call is TRBV5-6, the J call TRBJ1-5, with TRBD1 matching over 7 bases. V was clipped by 1 base and J by 7 bases; unmatched bases: 11. Per the germline V gene, CDR1 is SGHDT and CDR2 is YYEEEE. The CDR3 runs 16 residues. Here the CDR3 reads CASSLSPTGKRQPQHF. Here the CDR3 DNA reads TGTGCCAGCAGCTTGTCCCCGACAGGGAAAAGGCAGCCCCAGCATTTT.

In this sample, this clone turned up a few times. The rearrangement joins TRBV19 to TRBJ1-5; TRBD1 matches at 7 bases. With V trimmed by 6 bases and J by 3 bases, 5 bases remained unmatched. CDR1 and CDR2 from the germline V gene are LNHDA and SQIVND (reference sequence). The CDR3 covers 14 residues. The CDR3 DNA reads TGTGCCAGTAGCCAGGGACAGCTCAATCAGCCCCAGCATTTT. Translation gives CASSQGQLNQPQHF.

The table lists this clone with a count of one. The chain couples TRBV19 to TRBJ1-6, with a possible D match to TRBD1 (5 bases). V was shortened by 2 bases and J by 10 bases, with 12 bases between the two germline ends. This CDR3 contains 14 residues. Per the germline V gene, CDR1 is LNHDA and CDR2 is SQIVND (reference sequence). For the CDR3, the DNA is TGTGCCAGTAGTATAATCCGGGACGGATCACCCCTCCACTTT. Amino acids: CASSIIRDGSPLHF.

The chain couples TRBV7-9 to TRBJ2-1, with 9 nucleotides matching TRBD2. The CDR3 covers 14 residues. Trimming took 9 bases from V and 0 from J; bases not matched to a gene: 3. CDR1 SEHNR and CDR2 FQNEAQ come from the germline V gene (reference sequence). CDR3 sequence reads: CASLAGNSYNEQFF. CDR3 sequence (DNA): TGTGCCAGTCTAGCGGGAAACTCCTACAATGAGCAGTTCTTC.

This chain joins TRBV10-3 and TRBJ1-1; tentative D call: TRBD1 (5 bases). The CDR3 runs 14 residues. Germline loops: CDR1 ENHRY, CDR2 SYGVKD. V was trimmed by 3 bases and J by 0 bases, leaving 8 bases between them. CDR3 bases: TGTGCCATCAGTGAAGACAGCATGAACACTGAAGCTTTCTTT. Amino acids: CAISEDSMNTEAFF.

The genes are TRBV21-1 and TRBJ1-5; TRBD1, the table's D call, was not compared with the DNA. TRBV21-1 is labeled a pseudogene. The CDR3 is 16 amino acids. CDR3 amino acids: CASSNRDSVCNQPQHF. DNA of the CDR3: TGTGCCAGCAGCAACAGGGATTCTGTTTGCAATCAGCCCCAGCATTTT.

The J gene is TRBJ2-7, the V gene TRBV6-1; D not resolved. Trimming left V 1 base short and J 1 base short, with 8 bases between. The CDR3 has 14 residues. CDR1 is MNHNS, CDR2 SASEGT, per germline. CDR3 region: CASSEGWASYEQYF. CDR3 DNA sequence: TGTGCCAGCAGTGAAGGGTGGGCTTCCTACGAGCAGTACTTC.

This clone was counted only a few times. The chain carries TRBV2 and TRBJ2-5; 11 bases are shared with TRBD2. The CDR3 length is 17 residues. V lost 0 bases, J lost 5 bases, and 8 bases stayed unmatched. Looked up from germline, CDR1 is SNHLY and CDR2 is FYNNEI. CDR3 nucleotides: TGTGCCAGCAGTGAAGCGGGTAGCGGGAGGGCCTTGGAGACCCAGTACTTC. Its protein product is CASSEAGSGRALETQYF.

The V gene is TRBV30, the J gene TRBJ1-5; D gene uncertain. The CDR3 contains 13 residues. The V end lost 0 bases, the J end lost 2 bases, and 5 bases lay between the germline ends. CDR1 is GTSNPN and CDR2 is SVGIG in the germline V gene (reference sequence). The CDR3 DNA follows: TGTGCCTGGAGTGTCCTTGGCAATCAGCCCCAGCATTTT. Its translation: CAWSVLGNQPQHF.

V gene TRBV27 combines with J gene TRBJ1-5; D ambiguous. Trimming left V 4 bases short and J 4 bases short, with 11 bases between. Germline V CDR1 and CDR2: MNHEY, SMNVEV (reference sequence). This CDR3 has 14 amino acids. CDR3 coding DNA: TGTGCCAGCAGTTACGGGATAAGGAATCAGCCCCAGCATTTT. Protein product: CASSYGIRNQPQHF.

This CDR3 reads CASSPTGRNEKLFF. The CDR3 nucleotides are TGCGCCAGCAGCCCGACAGGGAGGAATGAAAAACTGTTTTTT. V is TRBV5-1 and J is TRBJ1-4, with 7 bases that match TRBD1. CDR1 and CDR2 (germline): SGHRS, YFSETQ. Trimming cost V 4 bases and J 5 bases; bases outside gene matches: 5. CDR3 length: 14 residues.